This passage covers 8 T cell receptor beta chains from one sample sequenced in a study of T cell repertoires in cytomegalovirus infection. TCRdb fed the reads into MiXCR, producing one record per CDR3 protein. The data contain 900,000 to 950,000 distinct CDR3 sequences, approximately 30% of them seen just once; the ten biggest clones take up around 15%. These receptors have no identified antigens. Specimen: cultured CD8+ T cells from PBMCs, collected from culture after CMV antigen stimulation. The origin of the receptors is a human donor in good health (CMV status not recorded). Some clones in this sample may be carry-over from other donors' samples.

This sequence joins TRBV5-4 and TRBJ2-3; D gene ambiguous. V shed 1 base and J shed 4 bases, with 13 bases lying between them. The CDR3 contains 15 residues. Germline V gene lookup returns CDR1 SGHNT and CDR2 YYREEE (reference sequence). Here the CDR3 reads CASSLWASGSDTQYF. Here the CDR3 DNA reads TGTGCCAGCAGCTTGTGGGCCTCGGGTTCAGATACGCAGTATTTT.

This clonotype has more than one count but fewer than ten. The genes are TRBV2 and TRBJ2-3; 10 nucleotides align to TRBD2. CDR1 and CDR2 from the germline V gene are SNHLY and FYNNEI. J gave up 0 bases and V 9 bases, and 12 bases lay outside the gene matches. The length of the CDR3 is 17 residues. This chain's CDR3 is CASWMASGGYSTDTQYF. The CDR3 DNA is TGTGCCAGTTGGATGGCTAGCGGGGGATATAGCACAGATACGCAGTATTTT.

This chain joins TRBV20-1 and TRBJ1-5; D gene unclear. Trimming pared 1 base from V and 1 base from J, leaving 11 bases between. Germline assignment: CDR1 DFQATT and CDR2 SNEGSKA (reference sequence). There are 15 residues in the CDR3. The CDR3 DNA reads TGCAGTGCTAGAGGGCAGGAACAAAGCAATCAGCCCCAGCATTTT. This translates into CSARGQEQSNQPQHF.

The chain uses TRBV7-8 and TRBJ2-7, with 8 bases that match TRBD2. Germline assignment: CDR1 SGHVS and CDR2 FQNEAQ. The CDR3 extends over 16 amino acids. The CDR3 reads CASSLAGGMSSYEQYV. The CDR3 DNA reads as TGTGCCAGCAGCCTAGCGGGCGGCATGAGCTCCTACGAGCAGTACGTC.

This chain links TRBV2 with TRBJ2-1; maybe TRBD2 (6 bases). V lost 6 bases and J 8 bases, leaving 26 bases between the germline ends. Germline V gene lookup returns CDR1 SNHLY and CDR2 FYNNEI. The length of the CDR3 is 17 residues. The CDR3: CASSGHSLDRWEDEQFF. The CDR3 DNA is TGTGCCAGCAGCGGGCATTCACTAGATCGGTGGGAGGATGAGCAGTTCTTC.

This sequence joins TRBV23-1 and TRBJ2-7; D gene unclear. TRBV23-1 is an open reading frame whose function is uncertain. The ends were cut back, 1 base at V and 4 bases at J, with 11 bases in the middle. The CDR3 has 14 residues. As DNA, the CDR3 is TGCGCCAGCAGTCAATTCCTGGGGAAATACGAGCAGTACGTC. Amino acids: CASSQFLGKYEQYV.

As concerns this clonotype: The junction differs from germline at one of its ends, possibly a read error. This CDR3 is CACSSYRTSVVDTQYF. CDR3 coding DNA: TGTGCCTGCAGTTCTTACCGGACTAGCGTCGTAGATACGCAGTATTTT. The rearrangement uses TRBV27 and TRBJ2-3; 9 bases are shared with TRBD2. The V gene's germline CDR1 is MNHEY and CDR2 SMNVEV (reference sequence). The length of the CDR3 is 16 residues.

The chain couples TRBV4-3 to TRBJ2-3, with TRBD1 identical over 10 bases. V shed 4 bases and J 5 bases; nucleotides not matched to a gene: 6. The CDR3 sequence is 15 residues long. Germline V gene lookup returns CDR1 LGHNA and CDR2 YSLEER. Here the CDR3 DNA reads TGCGCCAGCAGCCCCCGGGACAGGGGCAAAGATACGCAGTATTTT. It translates to CASSPRDRGKDTQYF.